These 10 T cell receptor beta chains came from one sample sequenced in a study of beta chain features in type 1 diabetes. Reverse transcribing all isolated RNA meant expressed TCRB transcripts were sequenced. Clones were sequenced by immunoSEQ multiplex PCR, and TCRdb holds only the in-frame ones, with some missing. The table has 250,000 to 300,000 clones, under 8.5% seen once. Sequencing input: central memory CD4+ T cells from blood. The receptors here all came from a woman aged 18-29 years in good health.

The table lists this clone with a few counts. V and J are TRBV4-1 and TRBJ2-1; possibly TRBD1 for D (5 bases). V was clipped by 0 bases and J by 0 bases, with 21 bases between them. The V gene's germline CDR1 is MGHRA and CDR2 YSYEKL. The CDR3 runs 20 residues. CDR3 bases: TGCGCCAGCAGCCAAGATAAAGGGGATGGCGGTTGGGGCTCCTACAATGAGCAGTTCTTC. The encoded protein is CASSQDKGDGGWGSYNEQFF.

In this sample, this clone turned up many times. The chain is built from TRBV19 and TRBJ2-1; 7 positions match TRBD2. CDR1 is LNHDA, CDR2 SQIVND, per germline (reference sequence). The CDR3 is 15 residues long. V lost 7 bases and J lost 5; bases outside the gene matches: 11. The CDR3 spells CASTRGAGYNNEQFF. DNA for the CDR3: TGTGCCAGTACCCGGGGAGCGGGGTACAACAATGAGCAGTTCTTC. The full variable domain, rest sourced from reference TRBV19 and TRBJ2-1, is DGGITQSPKYLFRKEGQNVTLSCEQNLNHDAMYWYRQDPGQGLRLIYYSQIVNDFQKGDIAEGYSVSREKKESFPLTVTSAQKNPTAFYLCASTRGAGYNNEQFFGPGTRLTVL.

This clone has a handful of counts. The chain carries TRBV18 and TRBJ2-2, with D perhaps matching TRBD2 (5 bases). The V and J ends lost 8 bases and 2 bases respectively, with 15 bases between them. CDR1 and CDR2 (germline): KGHSH, LQKENI. The CDR3 runs to 15 residues. CDR3 sequence: CASNPGGRNTGELFF. Written as DNA, the CDR3 is TGTGCCAGCAACCCCGGAGGTCGAAACACCGGGGAGCTGTTTTTT.

The chain has TRBV7-9 and TRBJ2-1; 8 nucleotides align to TRBD2. The CDR3 sequence is 18 residues long. Germline V gives CDR1 SEHNR, CDR2 FQNEAQ (reference sequence). Unmatched junction bases numbered 18, after V lost 5 bases and J lost 6 bases. CDR3 loop: CASSQAQNSAGAANEQFF. The DNA of the CDR3 is TGTGCCAGCAGCCAAGCGCAAAATTCAGCGGGAGCGGCCAATGAGCAGTTCTTC. Using reference TRBV7-9 and TRBJ2-1 for the parts outside the CDR3, the full variable domain is DTGVSQNPRHKITKRGQNVTFRCDPISEHNRLYWYRQTLGQGPEFLTYFQNEAQLEKSRLLSDRFSAERPKGSFSTLEIQRTEQGDSAMYLCASSQAQNSAGAANEQFFGPGTRLTVL.

The rearrangement uses TRBV28 and TRBJ1-2, with D possibly TRBD1 on 6 matching bases. CDR3 length: 17 residues. Per the germline V gene, CDR1 is MDHEN and CDR2 is SYDVKM. V lost 7 bases to trimming and J lost 0 bases, with 21 bases between them. Here the CDR3 DNA reads TGTGCCAGCACCGTTTTTGGGGGGCAGGAGTCTAACTATGGCTACACCTTC. Protein: CASTVFGGQESNYGYTF.

In this sample, this clone turned up a few times. V is TRBV9 and J is TRBJ2-1, with 7 bases fitting TRBD2. Germline CDR1 is SGDLS and CDR2 is YYNGEE. Germline trimming cut 0 bases from V and 5 bases from J; bases unmatched to any gene: 5. The CDR3 has 15 residues. CDR3 in amino acids: CASSVASGTNNEQFF. Written as DNA, the CDR3 is TGTGCCAGCAGCGTAGCAAGCGGGACCAACAATGAGCAGTTCTTC.

DNA of the CDR3: TGTGCCAGCAGCTTAGGGGTAGGAGTCTATGGCTACACCTTC. This sequence encodes CASSLGVGVYGYTF. This chain uses TRBV7-2 with TRBJ1-2, with D unresolved. The germline CDR1 and CDR2 sequences are SGHTA and FQGNSA. V lost 1 base and J lost 4, with 10 bases in between. The CDR3 is 14 amino acids.

This chain links TRBV7-2 with TRBJ2-6; D possibly corresponds to TRBD1 (6 bases). The CDR3 sequence is 16 residues long. CDR1 is SGHTA and CDR2 is FQGNSA in the germline V gene. V was clipped by 3 bases and J by 3 bases, with 12 bases between them. The CDR3 region is CASSFQGWIGANVLTF. The CDR3 DNA reads as TGTGCCAGCAGCTTCCAGGGGTGGATTGGGGCCAACGTCCTGACTTTC. Based on the CDR3 plus reference TRBV7-2 and TRBJ2-6, the full variable domain is GAGVSQSPSNKVTEKGKDVELRCDPISGHTALYWYRQSLGQGLEFLIYFQGNSAPDKSGLPSDRFSAERTGGSVSTLTIQRTQQEDSAVYLCASSFQGWIGANVLTFGAGSRLTVL.

A few counts support this clone. The chain recombines TRBV7-3 with TRBJ1-4, with 9 bases matching TRBD1. Germline CDR1 SGHTA, CDR2 FQGTGA. V lost 2 bases to trimming and J lost 4 bases; unmatched junction nucleotides: 2. The CDR3 contains 15 residues. Here the CDR3 reads CASSLGDRDNEKLFF. DNA of the CDR3: TGTGCCAGCAGCTTAGGGGACAGGGATAATGAAAAACTGTTTTTT.

The chain is built from TRBV27 and TRBJ2-3, with D tentatively TRBD1 or TRBD2 (6 bases each). The germline CDR1 and CDR2 sequences are MNHEY and SMNVEV (reference sequence). The germline V and J ends were trimmed by 5 bases and 2 bases, with 17 bases remaining between them. CDR3 length: 16 residues. CDR3 bases: TGTGCCAGCAGTAAGGGGGGACAACCAATCACAGATACGCAGTATTTT. Translating gives CASSKGGQPITDTQYF.